The TCR beta chain described here comes from a study of blood T cell repertoires in COVID-19. Study overall: The analysed material was cDNA or gDNA that came from T cells, B-cell-depleted T cells, or PBMCs.

Seattle patients were enrolled while actively infected and followed longitudinally. Produced via immunoSEQ multiplex PCR; TCRdb's table is partial and in-frame only. The data contain about 300,000 clones, 85% to 90% of them singletons. The material sequenced was peripheral blood. This receptor was obtained from a woman younger than 45 with COVID-19, enrolled during active disease.

The CDR3 loop is CASRLGLGETQYF. CDR3 coding DNA: TGTGCCAGCAGACTGGGACTAGGGGAGACCCAGTACTTC. V is TRBV7-9 and J is TRBJ2-5; 8 bases align to TRBD2. CDR1 and CDR2 (germline): SEHNR, FQNEAQ (reference sequence). V shed 6 bases and J 5 bases; nucleotides not matched to a gene: 5. The CDR3 runs to 13 residues.